The 5 T cell receptor beta chains presented below share a single source sample, sequenced in a study of cytomegalovirus exposure and HLA in healthy donors. In the PCR, 60 Vbeta and 13 Jbeta primers were used. The data were produced by immunoSEQ multiplex PCR, yet TCRdb's version contains in-frame clones alone and is incomplete. The sample includes 83,000 or so clones, around 74% of them seen just once. Sequences were obtained from PBMCs. The receptors shown here come from a man aged 25-40 years in good health and CMV-seropositive.

The chain joins TRBV9 to TRBJ2-7, with D maybe TRBD1 (5 bases). CDR1 and CDR2 from the germline V gene are SGDLS and YYNGEE. The ends were cut back, 3 bases at V and 4 bases at J, with 14 bases in the middle. This CDR3 comprises 14 residues. The CDR3 protein is CASSARTDSYEQYF. The CDR3 bases are TGTGCCAGCAGCGCGAGAACCGACAGTTACGAGCAGTACTTC.

The V gene is TRBV28, the J gene TRBJ2-5, with D maybe TRBD1 (5 bases). Germline CDR1 MDHEN, CDR2 SYDVKM. The CDR3 extends over 13 amino acids. V was trimmed by 2 bases and J by 5 bases, leaving 9 bases between them. The CDR3 region is CASSLGNRETQYF. The CDR3, as DNA: TGTGCCAGCAGTTTAGGGAACAGGGAGACCCAGTACTTC.

The rearrangement joins TRBV6-5 to TRBJ2-7, with unresolved D. Germline lookup yields CDR1 MNHEY and CDR2 SVGAGI. Trimming cost V 0 bases and J 1 base, with 4 bases left between them. CDR3 length: 13 residues. CDR3 sequence reads: CASSYSASYEQYF. CDR3 coding DNA: TGTGCCAGCAGTTACTCGGCTTCCTACGAGCAGTACTTC.

The gene calls are TRBV6-1 and TRBJ1-1, with TRBD1 matching over 7 bases. The CDR3 consists of 13 residues. Germline CDR1 reads MNHNS; CDR2 reads SASEGT. V shed 5 bases and J 4 bases; nucleotides not matched to a gene: 4. Here the CDR3 reads CASSWAGGTEAFF. The CDR3 DNA reads TGTGCCAGCAGTTGGGCAGGGGGCACTGAAGCTTTCTTT.

This chain connects TRBV7-2 to TRBJ1-3, with 8 bases matching TRBD1. From germline, CDR1 is SGHTA and CDR2 FQGNSA. CDR3 length: 16 amino acids. Trimming took 3 bases from V and 4 from J; bases not matched to a gene: 8. The CDR3 bases are TGTGCCAGCAGCTTCCAGACAGGGGACGTCGGAAACACCATATATTTT. Its protein is CASSFQTGDVGNTIYF.